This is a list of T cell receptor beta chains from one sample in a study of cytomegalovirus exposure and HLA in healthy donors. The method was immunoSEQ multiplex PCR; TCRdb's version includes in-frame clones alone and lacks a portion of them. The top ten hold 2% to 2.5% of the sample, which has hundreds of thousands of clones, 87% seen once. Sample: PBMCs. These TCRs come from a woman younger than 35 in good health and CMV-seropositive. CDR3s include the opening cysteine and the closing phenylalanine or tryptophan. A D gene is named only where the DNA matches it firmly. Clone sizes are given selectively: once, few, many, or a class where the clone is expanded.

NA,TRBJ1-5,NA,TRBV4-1,CASSQQGLSNQPQHF,TGCGCCAGCAGTCAACAGGGTTTGAGCAATCAGCCCCAGCATTTT
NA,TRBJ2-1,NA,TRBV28,CASSTLREQFF,TGTGCCAGCAGTACCCTCCGGGAGCAGTTCTTC
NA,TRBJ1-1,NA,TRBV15,CATSRGDMNTEAFF,TGTGCCACCAGCAGAGGGGACATGAACACTGAAGCTTTCTTT
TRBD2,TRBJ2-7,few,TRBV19,CASSPTGRDSYEQYF,TGTGCCAGTAGTCCCACCGGGAGGGATTCCTACGAGCAGTACTTC
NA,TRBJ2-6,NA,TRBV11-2,CASSQRPASGANVLTF,TGTGCCAGCAGCCAGCGACCGGCCTCTGGGGCCAACGTCCTGACTTTC
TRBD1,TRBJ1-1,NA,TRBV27,CASSWGTANTEAFF,TGTGCCAGCTCCTGGGGGACAGCGAACACTGAAGCTTTCTTT
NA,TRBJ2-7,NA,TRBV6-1,CASTLLDSGHEQYF,TGTGCCAGCACTTTACTAGATAGCGGACACGAGCAGTACTTC
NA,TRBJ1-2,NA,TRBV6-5,CASSQRGTAGYTF,TGTGCCAGCAGTCAAAGGGGAACGGCAGGCTACACCTTC
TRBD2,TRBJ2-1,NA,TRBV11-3,CASSLVATSVQQFF,TGTGCCAGCAGCTTAGTCGCGACTAGCGTACAGCAGTTCTTC
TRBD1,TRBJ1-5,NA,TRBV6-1,CASSEDPYGDRDNQPQHF,TGTGCCAGCAGTGAAGACCCTTATGGGGACAGGGACAATCAGCCCCAGCATTTT
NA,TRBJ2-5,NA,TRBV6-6,CASSYSVSGQETQYF,TGTGCCAGCAGTTACTCGGTATCGGGACAAGAGACCCAGTACTTC
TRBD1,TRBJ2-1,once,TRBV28,CASNPTDRAVSYNEQFF,TGTGCCAGCAATCCAACAGACAGGGCCGTCTCCTACAATGAGCAGTTCTTC
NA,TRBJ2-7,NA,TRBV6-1,CASSEPSVGGRSYEQYF,TGTGCCAGCAGTGAGCCGTCTGTCGGCGGAAGGTCCTACGAGCAGTACTTC
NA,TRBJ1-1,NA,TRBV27,CASSWNRNTEAFF,TGTGCCAGCAGTTGGAACAGGAACACTGAAGCTTTCTTT
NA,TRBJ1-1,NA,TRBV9,CASSALVLGDTEAFF,TGTGCCAGCAGCGCGCTTGTCTTGGGAGACACTGAAGCTTTCTTT
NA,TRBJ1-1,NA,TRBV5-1,CASSLDRDFMNTEAFF,TGCGCCAGCAGCTTGGACAGGGATTTCATGAACACTGAAGCTTTCTTT
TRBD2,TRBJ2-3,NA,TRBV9,CASSSRTQRESFTDTQYF,TGTGCCAGCAGCTCCCGGACCCAGCGGGAGTCCTTCACAGATACGCAGTATTTT
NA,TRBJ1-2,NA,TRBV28,CASSTGYGYTF,TGTGCCAGCAGTACAGGCTATGGCTACACCTTC
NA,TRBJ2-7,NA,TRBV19,CASKSQAPSYEQYF,TGTGCCAGTAAGTCCCAGGCACCTTCCTACGAGCAGTACTTC
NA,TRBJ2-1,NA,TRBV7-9,CASSLSFGSSYNEQFF,TGTGCCAGCAGCTTGTCCTTCGGGAGTTCCTACAATGAGCAGTTCTTC
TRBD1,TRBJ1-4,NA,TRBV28,CASKGTGARGVWKEKLFF,TGTGCCAGCAAGGGGACAGGGGCGAGGGGGGTGTGGAAGGAAAAACTGTTTTTT
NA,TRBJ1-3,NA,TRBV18,CASSRGALTLGNTIYF,TGTGCCAGCTCCCGCGGCGCATTGACTCTGGGAAACACCATATATTTT
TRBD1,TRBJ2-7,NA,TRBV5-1,CASSTPGQGWSYEQYF,TGCGCCAGCAGCACTCCTGGACAGGGGTGGTCCTACGAGCAGTACTTC
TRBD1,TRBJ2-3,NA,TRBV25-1,CASRTGGADTQYF,TGTGCCAGCAGGACAGGGGGCGCCGATACGCAGTATTTT
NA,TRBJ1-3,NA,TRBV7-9,CASSLNRNTIYF,TGTGCCAGCAGCTTAAACAGAAACACCATATATTTT
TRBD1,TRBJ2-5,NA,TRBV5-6,CASSWGQIQETQYF,TGTGCCAGCAGCTGGGGACAGATACAAGAGACCCAGTACTTC
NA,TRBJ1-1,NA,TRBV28,CASSPRQANTEAFF,TGTGCCAGCAGCCCCCGACAGGCGAACACTGAAGCTTTCTTT
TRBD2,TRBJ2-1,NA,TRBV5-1,CASSRTSGRTYNEQFF,TGCGCCAGCAGCCGCACTAGCGGGAGAACGTACAATGAGCAGTTCTTC
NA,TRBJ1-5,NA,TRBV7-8,CASSSPVAGYSNQPQHF,TGTGCCAGCAGCTCCCCCGTGGCGGGTTATAGCAATCAGCCCCAGCATTTT
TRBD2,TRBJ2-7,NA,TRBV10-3,CAISEVAGAELPEQYF,TGTGCCATCAGTGAGGTAGCGGGAGCTGAGCTACCCGAGCAGTACTTC
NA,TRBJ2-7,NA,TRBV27,CASSLYRVSYEQYF,TGTGCCAGCAGTTTATACAGGGTATCCTACGAGCAGTACTTC
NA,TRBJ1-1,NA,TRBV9,CASSVAIGDTEAFF,TGTGCCAGCAGCGTAGCAATCGGGGACACTGAAGCTTTCTTT
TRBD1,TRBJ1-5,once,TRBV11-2,CASSLAWGQGVGNQPQHF,TGTGCCAGCAGCTTAGCGTGGGGACAGGGGGTTGGCAATCAGCCCCAGCATTTT
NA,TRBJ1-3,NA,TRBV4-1,CASSQDPRTGNTIYF,TGCGCCAGCAGCCAAGATCCCAGGACTGGAAACACCATATATTTT
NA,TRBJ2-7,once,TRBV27,CASRKGGIEHIYEQYF,TGTGCCAGCCGAAAAGGGGGAATAGAACACATTTACGAGCAGTACTTC
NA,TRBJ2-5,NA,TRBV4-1,CASSPRGGKETQYF,TGCGCCAGCAGCCCTAGGGGGGGGAAGGAGACCCAGTACTTC
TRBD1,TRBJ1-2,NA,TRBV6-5,CASSYGQGWGYTF,TGTGCCAGCAGCTACGGACAGGGCTGGGGCTACACCTTC
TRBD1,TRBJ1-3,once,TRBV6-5,CASSYGQGGNTIYF,TGTGCCAGCAGTTACGGACAGGGGGGAAACACCATATATTTT
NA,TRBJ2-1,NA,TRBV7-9,CASSSRGEQFF,TGTGCCAGCAGCTCTAGGGGCGAGCAGTTCTTC
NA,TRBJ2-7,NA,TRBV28,CASSPLYEQYF,TGTGCCAGCAGTCCCCTTTACGAGCAGTACTTC
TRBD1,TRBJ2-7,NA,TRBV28,CASRPGTGYYEQYF,TGTGCCAGCAGACCCGGGACAGGGTACTACGAGCAGTACTTC
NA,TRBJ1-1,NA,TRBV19,CASSSGKGLQNTEAFF,TGTGCCAGTAGTAGCGGAAAGGGACTGCAGAACACTGAAGCTTTCTTT
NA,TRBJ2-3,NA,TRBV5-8,CASSLADSLGTDTQYF,TGTGCCAGCAGCTTGGCCGACAGCCTGGGCACAGATACGCAGTATTTT
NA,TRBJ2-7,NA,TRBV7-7,CASSSGTGAYEQYF,TGTGCTAGCAGCTCCGGGACGGGGGCCTACGAGCAGTACTTC
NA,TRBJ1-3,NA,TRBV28,CASSLRGDGNTIYF,TGTGCCAGCAGTTTACGAGGAGATGGAAACACCATATATTTT
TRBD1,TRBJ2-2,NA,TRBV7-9,CASSPRDRVIGELFF,TGTGCCAGCAGCCCCCGGGACAGGGTAATCGGGGAGCTGTTTTTT